This passage covers 27 T cell receptor beta chains from one sample sequenced in a study of shared clonotypes between healthy human individuals. Only in-frame clones appear in the TCRdb table, and some are missing; sequencing was by immunoSEQ multiplex PCR. Of 330,000 or so clones listed, about 74% are singletons. Sequencing input: memory CD4+ T cells sorted from blood. Subset described: CD45RA-negative fraction. These receptors were obtained from a man aged 25-40 years in good health.

In DNA form, the CDR3 reads TGCGCCAGCAGCACCAGGACTAGCGAAGATACGCAGTATTTT. It specifies CASSTRTSEDTQYF. The chain couples TRBV5-1 to TRBJ2-3, with TRBD2 identical over 9 bases. The CDR3 spans 14 residues. Trimming cost V 4 bases and J 5 bases; bases outside gene matches: 5. CDR1 and CDR2 from the germline V gene are SGHRS and YFSETQ.

This sequence joins TRBV5-1 and TRBJ1-2, with a possible D match to TRBD1 (5 bases). Germline CDR1 reads SGHRS; CDR2 reads YFSETQ. This CDR3 region has 16 residues. The ends were cut back, 3 bases at V and 2 bases at J, with 17 bases in the middle. The CDR3 sequence: CASSWPLGKGNYGYTF. The CDR3 DNA reads TGCGCCAGCAGCTGGCCCTTGGGGAAGGGGAACTATGGCTACACCTTC.

This rearrangement joins TRBV10-3 to TRBJ1-2; 8 bases are shared with TRBD1. The junction had 2 bases not matched to a gene; V was cut back by 4 bases and J by 7 bases. Germline CDR1 ENHRY, CDR2 SYGVKD. This CDR3 spans 12 amino acids. This chain's CDR3 is CAISGTGGGYTF. The CDR3 bases are TGTGCCATCAGTGGCACAGGGGGTGGCTACACCTTC.

This chain links TRBV4-3 with TRBJ2-2; TRBD1 might be the D (5 bases). The ends were cut back, 4 bases at V and 6 bases at J, with 9 bases in the middle. The germline CDR1 and CDR2 sequences are LGHNA and YSLEER. The CDR3 is 13 amino acids. CDR3 coding DNA: TGCGCCAGCAGCCTCCTAGGGGCCGGGGAGCTGTTTTTT. Translated, it gives CASSLLGAGELFF.

This clone was picked up a small number of times. The chain joins TRBV7-9 to TRBJ2-5; 8 bases align to TRBD2. The germline V gene has CDR1 SEHNR and CDR2 FQNEAQ (reference sequence). This CDR3 region has 16 residues. V was pared by 2 bases and J by 2 bases, with 7 bases of the junction left unmatched. Written as DNA, the CDR3 is TGTGCCAGCAGCTTATCGGGGGGGCATGCTCAAGAGACCCAGTACTTC. Translating it yields CASSLSGGHAQETQYF. Variable domain in full (rest from reference TRBV7-9 and TRBJ2-5): DTGVSQNPRHKITKRGQNVTFRCDPISEHNRLYWYRQTLGQGPEFLTYFQNEAQLEKSRLLSDRFSAERPKGSFSTLEIQRTEQGDSAMYLCASSLSGGHAQETQYFGPGTRLLVL.

The chain joins TRBV14 to TRBJ2-5, with D hard to call. From germline, CDR1 is SGHDN and CDR2 FVKESK. This CDR3 contains 15 residues. Trimming pared 0 bases from V and 1 base from J, leaving 9 bases between. The DNA for the CDR3 is TGTGCCAGCAGCCAAGATCGGGTAGTCCAAGAGACCCAGTACTTC. It yields the protein CASSQDRVVQETQYF.

V usage is TRBV6-1 and J usage is TRBJ1-5; D unresolved. There are 13 residues in the CDR3. V shed 2 bases and J shed 5 bases, with 7 bases lying between them. Germline CDR1 and CDR2: MNHNS and SASEGT. This chain's CDR3 is CASSEIPDQPQHF. The CDR3 DNA sequence: TGTGCCAGCAGTGAAATTCCGGATCAGCCCCAGCATTTT.

In this sample, this clone turned up once. J is TRBJ2-7 and V is TRBV7-9; D not resolved. Trimming cost V 2 bases and J 6 bases, with 11 bases left between them. From germline, CDR1 is SEHNR and CDR2 FQNEAQ (reference sequence). This CDR3 is 13 amino acids long. CDR3 DNA: TGTGCCAGCAGCTTAACACGTTCGGGCGAGCAGTACTTC. Translation: CASSLTRSGEQYF. The full variable domain, with the rest looked up from reference TRBV7-9 and TRBJ2-7, is DTGVSQNPRHKITKRGQNVTFRCDPISEHNRLYWYRQTLGQGPEFLTYFQNEAQLEKSRLLSDRFSAERPKGSFSTLEIQRTEQGDSAMYLCASSLTRSGEQYFGPGTRLTVT.

The gene calls are TRBV7-8 and TRBJ2-7, with 7 positions matching TRBD2. V was pared by 5 bases and J by 4 bases, with 11 bases of the junction left unmatched. Germline V lookup: CDR1 SGHVS, CDR2 FQNEAQ. CDR3 size: 15 residues. The CDR3 loop is CASSPRRGLIYEQYF. The CDR3, as DNA: TGTGCCAGCAGCCCCCGACGGGGACTAATTTACGAGCAGTACTTC.

The chain has TRBV10-2 and TRBJ1-3; D remains ambiguous. Germline-derived CDR1 and CDR2 are WSHSY and SAAADI. V was clipped by 8 bases and J by 0 bases, with 14 bases between them. This CDR3 is built from 15 residues. Here the CDR3 reads CASGRDIFSGNTIYF. CDR3 DNA: TGCGCCAGCGGCCGAGACATCTTCTCTGGAAACACCATATATTTT.

This clone occurred once. This chain links TRBV28 with TRBJ2-6; D remains ambiguous. The length of the CDR3 is 12 residues. Trimming shortened V by 7 bases and J by 2 bases, and 3 bases separated the two germline ends. Germline values: CDR1 MDHEN, CDR2 SYDVKM. DNA for the CDR3: TGTGCCAGCAAGCCTGGGGCCAACGTCCTGACTTTC. Its translation is CASKPGANVLTF.

This chain uses TRBV5-3 with TRBJ2-1; 7 nucleotides line up with TRBD1. TRBV5-3 is noted as an ORF with a role that remains uncertain. There are 16 residues in the CDR3. J gave up 8 bases and V 3 bases, and 14 bases lay outside the gene matches. The CDR3 DNA reads as TGTGCCAGAAGCTCTTTAGGGACAGCCCTCGGCGATGAGCAGTTCTTC. Its translation is CARSSLGTALGDEQFF.

The rearrangement joins TRBV4-3 to TRBJ2-5; tentatively, D is TRBD2 (5 bases). Per the germline V gene, CDR1 is LGHNA and CDR2 is YSLEER. This CDR3 has 16 amino acids. The ends were cut back, 0 bases at V and 2 bases at J, with 13 bases in the middle. CDR3 in DNA: TGCGCCAGCAGCCAAGATAGTGGAGGTCCGCAAGAGACCCAGTACTTC. This codes for CASSQDSGGPQETQYF.

The chain uses TRBV18 and TRBJ2-7; D perhaps matches TRBD1 (5 bases). With 2 bases removed from V and 2 bases from J, the gap between germline ends came to 7 bases. This CDR3 has 13 amino acids. CDR1 is KGHSH, CDR2 LQKENI, per germline. CDR3 protein: CASSPIRAYEQYF. Here the CDR3 DNA reads TGTGCCAGCTCACCAATCAGGGCCTACGAGCAGTACTTC.

Details on this clone: Germline and junction disagree at one end, which may indicate a read error. The chain recombines TRBV5-1 with TRBJ2-1, with D tentatively TRBD2 (5 bases). The CDR3 spans 15 residues. Germline V gives CDR1 SGHRS, CDR2 YFSETQ. The CDR3 bases are TGCGCCAGCAGCTTGAGCGGCGAGTCCTATAATGAGCAGTTCTTC. It yields the protein CASSLSGESYNEQFF.

This clone is a singleton in its sample. This rearrangement joins TRBV11-2 to TRBJ2-5, with D unresolved. The CDR3 loop spans 15 amino acids. The V end lost 2 bases, the J end lost 5 bases, and 15 bases lay between the germline ends. In germline, CDR1 is SGHAT, CDR2 FQNNGV. The CDR3 loop is CASSLLQAAGETQYF. For the CDR3, the DNA is TGTGCCAGCAGCTTACTCCAGGCCGCTGGGGAGACCCAGTACTTC.

The chain recombines TRBV4-3 with TRBJ1-4; D unclear. Trimming took off 0 bases at V and 4 bases at J, with 9 bases between the two ends. CDR1 LGHNA and CDR2 YSLEER come from the germline V gene. This CDR3 has 15 residues. The CDR3 sequence: CASSQDRAFNEKLFF. The CDR3 nucleotides read TGCGCCAGCAGCCAAGACAGAGCCTTTAATGAAAAACTGTTTTTT.

Worth noting for this clone: A much more abundant neighbour one base away suggests this may be a read error. This chain uses TRBV28 with TRBJ2-2; no definite D call. CDR1 MDHEN and CDR2 SYDVKM come from the germline V gene. The germline V and J ends were trimmed by 6 bases and 1 base, with 3 bases remaining between them. This CDR3 has 12 residues. The CDR3 protein is CASSQNTGELFF. The CDR3 DNA sequence: TGTGCCAGCAGCCAGAACACCGGGGAGCTGTTTTTT.

A remark on this clone: Given a much more abundant clone one base away, this may be a read error. The chain has TRBV7-9 and TRBJ2-7; D gene unclear. Germline V CDR1 and CDR2: SEHNR, FQNEAQ (reference sequence). This CDR3 is built from 13 residues. The V and J ends lost 5 bases and 0 bases respectively, with 8 bases between them. The CDR3 reads CASSLQSSYEQYF. DNA of the CDR3: TGTGCCAGCAGCCTACAGAGCTCCTACGAGCAGTACTTC.

Note on this clone: Distinct nucleotide sequences in the sample also encode this CDR3. V and J are TRBV30 and TRBJ1-1, with TRBD1 as a possible D gene (6 bases). Trimming pared 2 bases from V and 1 base from J, leaving 11 bases between. CDR1 GTSNPN and CDR2 SVGIG come from the germline V gene (reference sequence). The CDR3 loop spans 14 amino acids. CDR3 residues: CAWSSRGGNTEAFF. The CDR3 DNA is TGTGCCTGGAGTTCTAGGGGGGGGAACACTGAAGCTTTCTTT.

This clone was picked up a small number of times. The V gene is TRBV29-1, the J gene TRBJ1-2; D gene unclear. V gave up 6 bases and J gave up 0 bases, with 8 bases separating them. Germline CDR1 and CDR2: SQVTM and ANQGSEA. This CDR3 region has 12 residues. The DNA of the CDR3 is TGCAGCGTGTCGGGGACTAACTATGGCTACACCTTC. Its translation: CSVSGTNYGYTF.

The chain carries TRBV7-7 and TRBJ2-2, with D perhaps given as TRBD1 or TRBD2 (5 bases each). Trimming took off 6 bases at V and 6 bases at J, with 5 bases between the two ends. There are 11 residues in the CDR3. Germline CDR1 SSHAT, CDR2 FNYEAQ (reference sequence). CDR3 nucleotide sequence: TGTGCCAGCAGGGGGGCCGGGGAGCTGTTTTTT. Its translation: CASRGAGELFF.

The rearrangement links TRBV5-1 to TRBJ2-6; D gene uncertain. CDR3 length: 17 amino acids. CDR1 and CDR2 (germline): SGHRS, YFSETQ. V lost 4 bases to trimming and J lost 1 base, with 15 bases between them. CDR3 sequence reads: CASSPEPERSGANVLTF. The CDR3 DNA sequence: TGCGCCAGCAGCCCAGAACCAGAAAGGTCTGGGGCCAACGTCCTGACTTTC.

The chain employs TRBV10-2 and TRBJ2-5; 10 nucleotides line up with TRBD2. After removal of 5 bases from V and 5 bases from J, the junction contained 8 bases not matched to a gene. Germline lookup yields CDR1 WSHSY and CDR2 SAAADI. The CDR3 consists of 15 residues. The CDR3 reads CASSSQAGGRETQYF. The CDR3 nucleotides are TGCGCCAGCAGTTCCCAAGCGGGAGGGCGGGAGACCCAGTACTTC.

The gene calls are TRBV18 and TRBJ1-2, with D possibly TRBD1 on 6 matching bases. This CDR3 contains 17 residues. In germline, CDR1 is KGHSH, CDR2 LQKENI. Between the trimmed V and J ends, which lost 3 bases and 2 bases, there was a span of 19 bases. The CDR3 here is CASSPNLQGWGNYGYTF. The CDR3 coding sequence is TGTGCCAGCTCACCTAACCTACAGGGCTGGGGAAACTATGGCTACACCTTC. Looking up the rest from reference TRBV18 and TRBJ1-2 gives the full variable domain: NAGVMQNPRHLVRRRGQEARLRCSPMKGHSHVYWYRQLPEEGLKFMVYLQKENIIDESGMPKERFSAEFPKEGPSILRIQQVVRGDSAAYFCASSPNLQGWGNYGYTFGSGTRLTVV.

This chain links TRBV5-1 with TRBJ2-1, with TRBD2 identical over 7 bases. Germline CDR1 reads SGHRS; CDR2 reads YFSETQ. The CDR3 runs 16 residues. V lost 2 bases to trimming and J lost 0 bases; unmatched junction nucleotides: 5. The CDR3 spells CASSFLAESSYNEQFF. The CDR3 coding sequence is TGCGCCAGCAGCTTCCTAGCGGAAAGCTCCTACAATGAGCAGTTCTTC.

The J gene is TRBJ2-1, the V gene TRBV7-2, with D possibly being TRBD2 (6 bases). Germline CDR1 reads SGHTA; CDR2 reads FQGNSA. This CDR3 region has 16 residues. Between the trimmed V and J ends, which lost 2 bases and 1 base, there was a span of 12 bases. The CDR3 nucleotides are TGTGCCAGCAGCTTAAGCGGGCCGGCGTCCTACAATGAGCAGTTCTTC. It specifies CASSLSGPASYNEQFF.